This TCR beta chain was identified during a study of Graves' ophthalmopathy and Graves' hyperthyroidism. This clonotype was seen repeatedly, ten times or more. V lost 8 bases and J lost 0, with 8 bases in between. The V gene's germline CDR1 is LNHNV and CDR2 YYDKDF (reference sequence). There are 14 residues in the CDR3. Amplification of the TCR beta CDR3 regions used RNA transcripts (as template). Second-round multiplex PCR came after a first-round RT-PCR that employed HTBI primers. TCRdb itself ran the multiplex PCR reads through MiXCR, one entry per CDR3 protein. Among 240,000 or so distinct CDR3 sequences, roughly 50% were seen once, and the ten largest hold about 45%.

The chain employs TRBV15 and TRBJ2-6; D possibly corresponds to TRBD2 (5 bases). The TCR comes from an adult man with Graves' ophthalmopathy. The sample taken for sequencing was peripheral blood. CDR3 in DNA: TGTGCCACCGGAGCGGTCTCTGGGGCCAACGTCCTGACTTTC. Translation gives CATGAVSGANVLTF.